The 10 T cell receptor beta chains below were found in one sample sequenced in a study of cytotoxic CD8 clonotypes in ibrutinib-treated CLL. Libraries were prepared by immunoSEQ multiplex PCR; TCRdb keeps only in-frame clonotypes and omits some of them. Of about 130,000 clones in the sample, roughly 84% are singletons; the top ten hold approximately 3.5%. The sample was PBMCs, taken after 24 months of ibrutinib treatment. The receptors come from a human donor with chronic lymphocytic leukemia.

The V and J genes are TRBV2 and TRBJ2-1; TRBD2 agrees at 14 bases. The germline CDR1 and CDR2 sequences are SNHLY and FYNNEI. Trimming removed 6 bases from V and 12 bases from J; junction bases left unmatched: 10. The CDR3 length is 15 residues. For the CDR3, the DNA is TGTGCCAGCAGCGGGGGACTAGCGGGGGAAGAAGGGCAGTTCTTC. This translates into CASSGGLAGEEGQFF.

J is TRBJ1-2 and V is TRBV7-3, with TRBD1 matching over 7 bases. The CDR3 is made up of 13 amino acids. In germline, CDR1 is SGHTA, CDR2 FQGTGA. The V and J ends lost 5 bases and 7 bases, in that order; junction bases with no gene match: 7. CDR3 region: CASSRTTGIGYTF. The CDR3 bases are TGTGCCAGCAGCCGAACGACAGGGATTGGCTACACCTTC.

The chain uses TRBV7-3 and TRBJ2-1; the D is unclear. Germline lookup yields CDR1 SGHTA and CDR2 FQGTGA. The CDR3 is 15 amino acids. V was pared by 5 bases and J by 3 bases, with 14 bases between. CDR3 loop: CASSPDSRSYNEQFF. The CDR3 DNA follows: TGTGCCAGCAGCCCCGACTCCAGAAGCTACAATGAGCAGTTCTTC.

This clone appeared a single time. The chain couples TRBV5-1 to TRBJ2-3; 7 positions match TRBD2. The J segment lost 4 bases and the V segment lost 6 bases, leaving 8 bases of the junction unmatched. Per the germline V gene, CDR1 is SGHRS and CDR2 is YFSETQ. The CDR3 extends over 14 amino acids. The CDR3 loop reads CASTGTKYSDTQYF. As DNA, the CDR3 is TGCGCCAGCACCGGGACTAAATATTCAGATACGCAGTATTTT.

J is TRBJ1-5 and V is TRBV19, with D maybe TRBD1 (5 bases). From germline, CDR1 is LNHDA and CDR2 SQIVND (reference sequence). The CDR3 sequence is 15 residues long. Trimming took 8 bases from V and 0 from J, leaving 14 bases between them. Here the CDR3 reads CASGWDGNSNQPQHF. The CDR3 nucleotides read TGTGCCAGTGGTTGGGACGGAAATAGCAATCAGCCCCAGCATTTT. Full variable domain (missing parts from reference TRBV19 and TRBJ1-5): DGGITQSPKYLFRKEGQNVTLSCEQNLNHDAMYWYRQDPGQGLRLIYYSQIVNDFQKGDIAEGYSVSREKKESFPLTVTSAQKNPTAFYLCASGWDGNSNQPQHFGDGTRLSIL.

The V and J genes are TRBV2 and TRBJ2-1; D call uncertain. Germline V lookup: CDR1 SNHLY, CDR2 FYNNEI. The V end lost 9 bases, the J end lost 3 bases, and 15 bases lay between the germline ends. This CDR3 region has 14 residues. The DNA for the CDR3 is TGTGCCAGTATCCCTAAGGGATTCTACAATGAGCAGTTCTTC. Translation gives CASIPKGFYNEQFF.

The chain's CDR3 is CASSLEGTGDGQQYF. CDR3 coding DNA: TGTGCCAGCAGCCTCGAGGGGACAGGAGACGGGCAGCAGTACTTC. The chain combines TRBV9 with TRBJ2-7; 8 positions agree with TRBD1. Trimming at V came to 4 bases and at J to 8 bases, leaving 14 bases not matched to a gene. The CDR3 is 15 amino acids. Germline assignment: CDR1 SGDLS and CDR2 YYNGEE.

The CDR3 loop reads CASSTELPNTEAFF. The CDR3 region has the DNA TGCGCCAGCAGCACCGAGCTCCCGAACACTGAAGCTTTCTTT. The chain is built from TRBV5-1 and TRBJ1-1; D remains ambiguous. Deletions cut 4 bases from V and 1 base from J, with 11 bases between. Germline V gives CDR1 SGHRS, CDR2 YFSETQ. This CDR3 region has 14 residues.

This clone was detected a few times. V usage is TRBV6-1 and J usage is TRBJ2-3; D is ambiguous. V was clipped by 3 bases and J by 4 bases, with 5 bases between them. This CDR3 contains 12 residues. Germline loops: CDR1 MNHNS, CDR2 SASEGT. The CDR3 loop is CASSESSDTQYF. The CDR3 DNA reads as TGTGCCAGCAGTGAGAGTTCAGATACGCAGTATTTT.

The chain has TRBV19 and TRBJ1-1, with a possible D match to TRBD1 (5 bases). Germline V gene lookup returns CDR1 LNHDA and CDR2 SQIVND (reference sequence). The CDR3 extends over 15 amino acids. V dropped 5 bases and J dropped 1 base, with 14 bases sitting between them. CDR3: CASSASGGTNTEAFF. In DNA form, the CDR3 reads TGTGCCAGTAGTGCTAGCGGGGGGACGAACACTGAAGCTTTCTTT.